Shown below are 17 T cell receptor beta chains from a single sample sequenced in a study of blood T cell repertoires in COVID-19. This table comes from immunoSEQ multiplex PCR, and its TCRdb copy is limited to in-frame clones, with some not included. This sample has tens of thousands of clones, with 86% found just once. Sequenced material: peripheral blood. Receptors originate from a man aged 55 to 70 with acute or convalescent COVID-19.

The chain combines TRBV11-3 with TRBJ2-7; D is unclear. This CDR3 is built from 15 residues. The germline V and J ends were trimmed by 5 bases and 1 base, with 15 bases remaining between them. Germline loops: CDR1 SGHNT, CDR2 YENEEA. The CDR3 region has the DNA TGTGCCAGCAGCCCTCTCTGGGCCCCATCCTACGAGCAGTACTTC. Residues: CASSPLWAPSYEQYF.

This rearrangement joins TRBV10-3 to TRBJ2-3; TRBD2 matches 10 bases. Trimming took 6 bases from V and 4 from J; bases not matched to a gene: 13. CDR1 and CDR2 (germline): ENHRY, SYGVKD. CDR3 length: 17 residues. CDR3 bases: TGTGCCATCAGGAGGTCGTCTAGCGGGAGTATCCCAGATACGCAGTATTTT. This gives the protein CAIRRSSSGSIPDTQYF.

The V call is TRBV5-5, the J call TRBJ2-5; D unresolved. CDR1 and CDR2 from the germline V gene are SGHKS and YYEKEE (reference sequence). Trimming pared 1 base from V and 1 base from J, leaving 8 bases between. The length of the CDR3 is 14 residues. Here the CDR3 DNA reads TGTGCCAGCAGCTTGTTTGCGCGCCAAGAGACCCAGTACTTC. This sequence encodes CASSLFARQETQYF.

The rearrangement uses TRBV19 and TRBJ2-7; 9 nucleotides match TRBD1. CDR1 and CDR2 (germline): LNHDA, SQIVND (reference sequence). The CDR3 consists of 15 residues. Losses at the gene ends were 4 bases for V and 0 bases for J; bases not matched to a gene: 4. The CDR3 sequence: CASSTPDRGSYEQYF. The CDR3 DNA reads TGTGCCAGTAGTACCCCGGACAGGGGCTCCTACGAGCAGTACTTC.

CDR3 sequence: CASSLDFSGTDTQYF. The DNA for the CDR3 is TGTGCCAGCAGCTTGGATTTTAGCGGAACAGATACGCAGTATTTT. V gene TRBV5-4 combines with J gene TRBJ2-3; TRBD2 is a possible D gene (6 bases). The germline gives CDR1 SGHNT, CDR2 YYREEE (reference sequence). The V end was cut by 0 bases, the J end by 3 bases, with 11 bases between. The CDR3 runs to 15 residues.

Here the CDR3 reads CASSQTGESYNEQFF. The DNA for the CDR3 is TGCGCCAGCAGCCAAACAGGGGAATCCTACAATGAGCAGTTCTTC. V gene TRBV5-1 combines with J gene TRBJ2-1, with 7 bases aligning to TRBD1. The CDR3 extends over 15 amino acids. J gave up 1 base and V 4 bases, and 5 bases lay outside the gene matches. Germline CDR1 is SGHRS and CDR2 is YFSETQ.

The chain uses TRBV9 and TRBJ2-2; 7 bases align to TRBD1. The CDR3 has 16 residues. V trimming: 4 bases; J trimming: 5 bases; junction bases outside the gene matches: 11. Germline lookup yields CDR1 SGDLS and CDR2 YYNGEE. The CDR3 protein is CASSPSTGLSTGELFF. The CDR3 DNA is TGTGCCAGCAGCCCCTCGACAGGGCTTTCGACCGGGGAGCTGTTTTTT.

The V and J genes are TRBV4-1 and TRBJ2-1; D gene uncertain. CDR1 is MGHRA and CDR2 is YSYEKL in the germline V gene. With 2 bases removed from V and 5 bases from J, the gap between germline ends came to 10 bases. The CDR3 has 14 amino acids. For the CDR3, the DNA is TGCGCCAGCAGCCAACTAGGTACCCACAATGAGCAGTTCTTC. Its protein is CASSQLGTHNEQFF.

This sequence joins TRBV2 and TRBJ1-4; D unclear. The germline gives CDR1 SNHLY, CDR2 FYNNEI. V dropped 8 bases and J dropped 12 bases, with 19 bases sitting between them. This CDR3 region has 13 residues. CDR3 in amino acids: CASSPQVESELFF. DNA for the CDR3: TGTGCCAGCTCCCCCCAGGTGGAATCTGAACTGTTTTTT.

The chain employs TRBV28 and TRBJ1-5; 9 bases match TRBD1. The CDR3 is 14 residues long. From germline, CDR1 is MDHEN and CDR2 SYDVKM. V trimming: 10 bases; J trimming: 7 bases; junction bases outside the gene matches: 11. This CDR3 reads CATSDRGPGQPQHF. CDR3 coding DNA: TGTGCCACCTCGGACAGGGGCCCTGGCCAGCCCCAGCATTTT. The complete variable domain, with remaining parts taken from reference TRBV28 and TRBJ1-5, reads DVKVTQSSRYLVKRTGEKVFLECVQDMDHENMFWYRQDPGLGLRLIYFSYDVKMKEKGDIPEGYSVSREKKERFSLILESASTNQTSMYLCATSDRGPGQPQHFGDGTRLSIL.

The chain joins TRBV28 to TRBJ1-5, with 9 bases identical to TRBD1. The CDR3 is made up of 19 amino acids. Trimming removed 6 bases from V and 5 bases from J; junction bases left unmatched: 20. Germline loops: CDR1 MDHEN, CDR2 SYDVKM. The CDR3 sequence is CASSPPGGVNRGLDQPQHF. CDR3 in DNA: TGTGCCAGCAGCCCCCCGGGGGGGGTAAACAGGGGGCTAGATCAGCCCCAGCATTTT.

The chain has TRBV7-9 and TRBJ2-3; possibly TRBD2 for D (7 bases). Looked up from germline, CDR1 is SEHNR and CDR2 is FQNEAQ (reference sequence). Trimming pared 7 bases from V and 3 bases from J, leaving 20 bases between. The CDR3 has 16 amino acids. This chain's CDR3 is CASNDPPGGRTDTQYF. The CDR3 DNA reads as TGTGCCAGCAACGACCCCCCCGGGGGGCGGACAGATACGCAGTATTTT.

This clone occurred a few times. The V and J genes are TRBV27 and TRBJ2-1; unclear D gene. Trimming pared 10 bases from V and 4 bases from J, leaving 8 bases between. This CDR3 is 11 amino acids long. The V gene's germline CDR1 is MNHEY and CDR2 SMNVEV (reference sequence). The CDR3 here is CAKATYNEQFF. The CDR3 DNA follows: TGTGCCAAGGCGACTTACAATGAGCAGTTCTTC.

CDR3 DNA: TGTGCCAGCAGCGTAGGCGTAGTGGCGGGGGGGAGCACAGATACGCAGTATTTT. This codes for CASSVGVVAGGSTDTQYF. The chain links TRBV9 to TRBJ2-3; TRBD2 agrees at 9 bases. This CDR3 has 18 residues. CDR1 SGDLS and CDR2 YYNGEE come from the germline V gene. J lost 0 bases, V lost 0 bases, and 8 bases had no gene match.

V and J are TRBV3-1 (or the pseudogene TRBV3-2) and TRBJ1-2, with 8 positions matching TRBD1. Germline trimming cut 0 bases from V and 7 bases from J; bases unmatched to any gene: 13. Per germline, CDR1 LGHDT and CDR2 YNNKEL (reference sequence). The CDR3 loop spans 17 amino acids. For the CDR3, the DNA is TGTGCCAGCAGCCAAGATGGCGGGGCAGGGGGCTCGGGTGGCTACACCTTC. Its translation is CASSQDGGAGGSGGYTF.

The rearrangement joins TRBV29-1 to TRBJ2-5; no firm D call. V lost 2 bases, J lost 0 bases, and 7 bases lay in between. The CDR3 spans 13 residues. CDR1 and CDR2 (germline): SQVTM, ANQGSEA. CDR3 sequence (DNA): TGCAGCGTTGAACCTGTCTACCAAGAGACCCAGTACTTC. Protein: CSVEPVYQETQYF.

CDR3 sequence reads: CASGRGNEQFF. DNA for the CDR3: TGTGCCAGCGGCAGAGGCAATGAGCAGTTCTTC. The chain employs TRBV6-5 and TRBJ2-1; D is unclear. CDR1 is MNHEY, CDR2 SVGAGI, per germline. Trimming took off 8 bases at V and 6 bases at J, with 8 bases between the two ends. The CDR3 runs to 11 residues.